The present TCR beta chain was sequenced within a study of blood T cell repertoires in COVID-19. On the study more broadly: Samples representing acute and convalescent COVID-19 were sourced from the United States, Italy and Spain. In each case, the material was cDNA or gDNA derived from T cells, B-cell-depleted T cells, or PBMCs.

Assay used: immunoSEQ multiplex PCR; TCRdb lists only in-frame clones, some missing. The profile shows about 150,000 clones, about 85% of them singletons. Seattle-derived patients entered the study during active infection and were followed longitudinally. What was sequenced was peripheral blood. The receptor was derived from a human donor with COVID-19, enrolled during active disease. The donor label of this sample is uncertain.

For the CDR3, the DNA is TGTGCCTGGAGTAAGGGGGCGGACTACGAGCAGTACTTC. This translates into CAWSKGADYEQYF. This chain links TRBV30 with TRBJ2-7; 7 nucleotides match TRBD1. Germline CDR1 GTSNPN, CDR2 SVGIG (reference sequence). With 2 bases clipped from V and 3 bases from J, the junction kept 4 bases outside the gene matches. This CDR3 contains 13 residues.